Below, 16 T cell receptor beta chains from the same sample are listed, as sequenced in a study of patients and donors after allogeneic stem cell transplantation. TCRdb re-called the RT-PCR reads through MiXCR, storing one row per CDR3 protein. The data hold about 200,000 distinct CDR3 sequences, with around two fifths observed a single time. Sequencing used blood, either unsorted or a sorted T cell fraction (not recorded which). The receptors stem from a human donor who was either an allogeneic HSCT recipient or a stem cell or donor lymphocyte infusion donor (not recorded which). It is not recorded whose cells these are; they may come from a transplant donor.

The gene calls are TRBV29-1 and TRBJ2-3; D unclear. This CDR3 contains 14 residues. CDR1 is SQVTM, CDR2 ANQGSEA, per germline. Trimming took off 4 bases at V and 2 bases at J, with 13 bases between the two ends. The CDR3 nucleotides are TGCAGCGTTGGGTCCGCTACAATCACAGATACGCAGTATTTT. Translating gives CSVGSATITDTQYF.

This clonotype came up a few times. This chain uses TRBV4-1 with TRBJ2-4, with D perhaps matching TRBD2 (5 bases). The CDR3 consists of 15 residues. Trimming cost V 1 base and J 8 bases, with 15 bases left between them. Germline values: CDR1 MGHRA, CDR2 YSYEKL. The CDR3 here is CASSQGLSPRDIQYF. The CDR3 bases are TGCGCCAGCAGCCAAGGACTTTCTCCGAGGGACATTCAGTACTTC.

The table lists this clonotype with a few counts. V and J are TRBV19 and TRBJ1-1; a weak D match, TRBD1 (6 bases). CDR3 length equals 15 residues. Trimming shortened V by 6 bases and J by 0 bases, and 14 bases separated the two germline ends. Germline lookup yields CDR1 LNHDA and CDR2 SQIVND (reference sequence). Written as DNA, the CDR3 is TGTGCCAGTAGCCGCCCACAGGGCATGAACACTGAAGCTTTCTTT. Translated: CASSRPQGMNTEAFF.

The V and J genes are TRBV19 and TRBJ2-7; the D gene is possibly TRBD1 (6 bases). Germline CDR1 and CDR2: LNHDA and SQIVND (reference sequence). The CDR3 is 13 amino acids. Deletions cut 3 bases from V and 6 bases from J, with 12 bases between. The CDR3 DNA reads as TGTGCCAGTAGTATGGACCCAGGGGCCGAGCAGTACTTC. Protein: CASSMDPGAEQYF.

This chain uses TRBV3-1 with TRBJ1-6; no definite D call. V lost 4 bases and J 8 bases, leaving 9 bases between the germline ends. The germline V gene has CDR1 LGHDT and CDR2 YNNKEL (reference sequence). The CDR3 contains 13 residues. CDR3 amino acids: CASSPALYSPLHF. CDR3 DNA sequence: TGTGCCAGCAGCCCGGCGCTCTATTCACCCCTCCACTTT.

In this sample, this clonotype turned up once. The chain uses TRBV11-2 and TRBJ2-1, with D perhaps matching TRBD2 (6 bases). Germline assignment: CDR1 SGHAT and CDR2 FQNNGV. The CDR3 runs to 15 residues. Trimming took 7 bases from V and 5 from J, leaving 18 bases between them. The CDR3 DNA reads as TGTGCCAGCAACAGTATGCTAGCGTTTGACAATGAGCAGTTCTTC. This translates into CASNSMLAFDNEQFF.

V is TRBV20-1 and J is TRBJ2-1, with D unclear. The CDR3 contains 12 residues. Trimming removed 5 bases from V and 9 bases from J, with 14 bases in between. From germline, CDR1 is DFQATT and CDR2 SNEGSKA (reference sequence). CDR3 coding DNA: TGCAGTGCTCACAACACCGGGTTTGAGCAGTTCTTC. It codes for CSAHNTGFEQFF.

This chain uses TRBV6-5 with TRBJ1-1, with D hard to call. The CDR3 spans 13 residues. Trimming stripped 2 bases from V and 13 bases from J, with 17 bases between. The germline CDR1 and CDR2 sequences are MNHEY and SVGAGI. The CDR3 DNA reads TGTGCCAGCAGTTACCCGATGGGCCCAGCGGTTTTCTTT. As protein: CASSYPMGPAVFF.

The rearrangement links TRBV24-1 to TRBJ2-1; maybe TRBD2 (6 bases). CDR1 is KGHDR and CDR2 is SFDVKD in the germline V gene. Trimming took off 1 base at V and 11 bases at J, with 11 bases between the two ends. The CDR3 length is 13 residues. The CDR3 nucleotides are TGTGCCACCAGTGATTTTGGGGGGACCCAGCAGTTCTTC. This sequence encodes CATSDFGGTQQFF.

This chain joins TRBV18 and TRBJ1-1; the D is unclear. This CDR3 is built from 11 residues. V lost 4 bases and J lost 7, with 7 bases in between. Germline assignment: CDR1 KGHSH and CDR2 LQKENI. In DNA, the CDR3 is TGTGCCAGCTCACAGGACGGTGAAGCTTTCTTT. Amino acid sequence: CASSQDGEAFF.

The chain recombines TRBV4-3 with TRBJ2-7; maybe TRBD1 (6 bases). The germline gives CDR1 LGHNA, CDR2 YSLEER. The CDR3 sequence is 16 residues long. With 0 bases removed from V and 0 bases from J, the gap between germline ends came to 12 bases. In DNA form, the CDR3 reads TGCGCCAGCAGCCAAGATTCAGGACAGAACTCCTACGAGCAGTACTTC. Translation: CASSQDSGQNSYEQYF.

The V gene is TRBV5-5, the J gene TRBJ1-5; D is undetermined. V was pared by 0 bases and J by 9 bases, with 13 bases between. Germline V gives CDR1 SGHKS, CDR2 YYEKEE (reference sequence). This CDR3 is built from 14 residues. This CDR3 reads CASSLVTDGRPQHF. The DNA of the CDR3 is TGTGCCAGCAGCTTGGTCACGGACGGTCGGCCCCAGCATTTT.

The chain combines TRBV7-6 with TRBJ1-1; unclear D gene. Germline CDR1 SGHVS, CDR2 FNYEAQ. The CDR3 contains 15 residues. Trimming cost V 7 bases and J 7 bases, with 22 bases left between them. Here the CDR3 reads CASTHPLKRTDEAFF. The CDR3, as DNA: TGTGCCAGCACCCATCCGCTCAAGCGGACCGATGAAGCTTTCTTT.

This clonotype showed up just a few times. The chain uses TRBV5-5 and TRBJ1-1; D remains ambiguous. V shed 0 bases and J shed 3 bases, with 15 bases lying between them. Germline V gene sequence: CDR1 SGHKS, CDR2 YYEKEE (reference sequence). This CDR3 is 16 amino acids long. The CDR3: CASSLGVLTIYTEAFF. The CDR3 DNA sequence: TGTGCCAGCAGCTTGGGGGTTTTGACAATTTACACTGAAGCTTTCTTT.

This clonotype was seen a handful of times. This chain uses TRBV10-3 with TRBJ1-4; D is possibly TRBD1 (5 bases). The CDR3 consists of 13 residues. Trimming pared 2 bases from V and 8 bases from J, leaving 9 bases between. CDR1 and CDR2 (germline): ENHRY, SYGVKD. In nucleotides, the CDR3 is TGTGCCATCAGTGAGCCGGGGGACGAAAAACTGTTTTTT. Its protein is CAISEPGDEKLFF.

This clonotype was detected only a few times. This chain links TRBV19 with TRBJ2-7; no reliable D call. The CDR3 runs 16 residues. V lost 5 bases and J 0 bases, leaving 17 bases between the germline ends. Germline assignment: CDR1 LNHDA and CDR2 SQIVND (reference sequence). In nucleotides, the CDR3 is TGTGCCAGTAGTCCTAAACCGGATTCTAGCTCCTACGAGCAGTACTTC. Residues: CASSPKPDSSSYEQYF.